Only a few counts were recorded for the clone carrying this TCR beta chain. Time point here: patch test 1, 2 weeks after DPC sensitization. Documented treatment: therapeutic diphenylcyclopropenone sensitization with weekly scalp DPC. Unfractionated whole blood served as the source for total RNA extraction. This specimen belongs to a study of human T cells and chemical hapten exposure. Each CDR3 protein gets one entry after TCRdb re-called the RACE reads with MiXCR. The sample lists roughly 86,000 distinct CDR3 sequences, approximately 10% seen once, with less than 2.5% in the top ten. The input for sequencing was whole blood, taken in connection with sensitization to the hapten diphenylcyclopropenone (DPC). The sequence derives from a man aged 35 to 55 with alopecia areata. Some clones in this sample may be carry-over from other donors' samples.

Here the CDR3 reads CASESGGDGYTF. DNA of the CDR3: TGTGCCAGTGAGTCAGGGGGCGATGGCTACACCTTC. The chain couples TRBV28 to TRBJ1-2; 8 bases match TRBD1. The V gene's germline CDR1 is MDHEN and CDR2 SYDVKM. V was clipped by 9 bases and J by 6 bases; unmatched bases: 6. CDR3 length: 12 amino acids.